This T cell receptor beta chain was sequenced during a study of blood T cells in healthy people across ages (dated by TCRdb to between 2015 and 2017). For the wider study: Template switching captured roughly one uniquely barcoded TCR beta cDNA molecule per two T cells in model experiments. To avoid experimental bias, donors of different ages were spread randomly across the sequencing lanes. Using the same blood draw, the study looked at two additional independent replicas of 1 million unique cDNA reads for two donors, one aged 18 to 30 and the other aged 80 or older. Using deep sequencing normalized with unique cDNA molecular identifiers, the study measured how TCR beta repertoire diversity changes with age. Four age groups were formed from the donors: young (average roughly 15 years), middle-aged (around 39), aged (62) and long-lived (approximately 80).

Germline trimming amounts to 4 bases on V and 4 bases on J, with 16 as the count of junction bases outside the gene matches. CDR1 SEHNR and CDR2 FQNEAQ are derived from the germline V gene (reference sequence). Its CDR3 holds 18 amino acids, cysteine through phenylalanine. Just the 54-base CDR3 DNA is kept, in frame starting at base 1. The table lists this clonotype with a few counts. Its target antigen remains unknown. Qualities for individual bases were not recorded, and no much larger clone is one base off. The approximately 41 donors, aged about 6 to 95 years, were systemically healthy Caucasian individuals from Russia. About 10 milliliters of peripheral blood were collected from each donor into EDTA-treated Vacutainer tubes. Ficoll-Paque density-gradient centrifugation was used to isolate PBMCs, with at least 7 million per sample. Trizol reagent was used to extract total RNA from PBMCs, with at least 6 micrograms per sample. Naive CD45RAhigh/CD27high T cell percentages were measured by flow cytometry on a PBMC aliquot from every donor.

The library was made by 5' RACE. For sequencing, an Illumina HiSeq 2500 was employed. The second PCR ran for about 6 to 11 cycles and used a J-beta primer mix along with a sample-barcoded 5' primer. A unique molecular identifier was introduced onto each TCR beta cDNA molecule by a template-switch 5' adaptor carrying 12 random nucleotides. Each sample yielded at least 2.5 million CDR3-containing paired-end reads. First-strand cDNA synthesis was performed from all RNA using the Mint cDNA synthesis kit, with priming by a TRBC-specific oligonucleotide. Following uracil-DNA glycosylase treatment, a first 18-cycle PCR with universal primers M1SS and BC2_uni_R was performed on all cDNA. On the study's bioinformatics: Normalization of each sample was performed by random selection of 1 million high-quality reads, each carrying a distinct molecular identifier. Reads with shared molecular identifiers were discarded instead of being binned into consensus sequences. MiTCR, with a Q25 quality threshold and the strictest error-elimination algorithm, was used for CDR3 identification, clonotype clustering and error correction. A nonparametric unseen species model using Euler transformation provided a lower-bound estimate of total TCR beta diversity. TCRdb ran its own pipeline on the public reads, namely fastp trimming at Q25 and MiXCR clone calling, and kept in-frame beta chains. For every CDR3 protein sequence, its rows merge into one entry that carries the most common genes and DNA. The authors' filters were not applied to this entry. The sample profile shows under 800,000 distinct CDR3 sequences; around 21% of them were found once. Of the sample, approximately 3.7% is held by the ten largest clones.

General conclusions and limits of the study: Observed TCR beta diversity per million T cells fell roughly linearly with age, and a significant reduction was already apparent by age around 44. Because profiling used bulk unsorted PBMCs, naive and antigen-experienced compartments could not be compared conclusively. The percentage of naive T cells measured by flow cytometry correlated strongly with observed TCR beta diversity. Because donor CMV infection status was unknown, age-related changes in expanded clonotypes were potentially confounded. Estimates of total diversity from one million sequenced T cells were regarded as lower bounds and underestimates. The long-lived group showed more naive CD4+ T cells, fewer expanded clones and increased TCR diversity than the aged group, suggesting age selection.

Material for sequencing was blood. The sequence joins TRBV7-9 to TRBJ2-7, with TRBD2 identical over 10 junction bases. The origin of this receptor is a man between 65 and 85 years old in good health. The CDR3 sequence is CASSYPGGASGRVYEQYF. The DNA reads as follows: TGTGCCAGCAGCTACCCCGGTGGGGCTAGCGGGAGAGTGTACGAGCAGTACTTC.